These T cell receptor beta chains were read from a single sample in a study of CD8+CD57+ T cells in acquired aplastic anemia. Each CDR3 protein is one row after TCRdb ran MiXCR on the reads. The sample lists 95,000 to 120,000 distinct CDR3 sequences, approximately 48% occurring once. The sequenced sample was sorted CD4+, CD8+, or CD8+CD57+ T cells (not recorded which) from PBMCs. The receptors derive from a human donor in good health, serving as a control. The CDR3 runs from the conserved cysteine through the conserved F or W. The D gene is left open where the match is weak. Size tells how often a clone was seen (once, few, many) or the class of an expanded clone, and some rows leave it out.

V gene	J gene	clone size	D gene	CDR3 protein	CDR3 DNA
TRBV6-1	TRBJ2-7	-	-	CASSPIGAGIREQYF	TGTGCCAGCAGTCCCATTGGGGCAGGGATCCGCGAGCAGTACTTC
TRBV7-2	TRBJ1-2	many	-	CASSLGNSFTGGYTF	TGTGCCAGCAGCTTAGGTAATTCCTTCACAGGTGGCTACACCTTC
TRBV5-1	TRBJ1-3	-	-	CASSLDLENTIYF	TGCGCCAGCAGCTTGGATCTGGAAAACACCATATATTTT
TRBV19	TRBJ2-7	many	-	CASISSEGSYEQYF	TGTGCCAGTATTTCCTCCGAGGGCTCCTACGAGCAGTACTTC
TRBV6-1	TRBJ2-3	-	-	CASSRETTAEYF	TGTGCCAGCAGTCGCGAGACGACAGCAGAGTATTTT
TRBV20-1	TRBJ1-1	-	-	CSARVSARGLTEAFF	TGCAGTGCTAGAGTAAGCGCGAGAGGACTTACTGAAGCTTTCTTT
TRBV7-2	TRBJ2-7	-	-	CASSPVAGSSYEQYF	TGTGCCAGCAGCCCCGTCGCGGGGAGCTCCTACGAGCAGTACTTC
TRBV10-3	TRBJ2-7	-	TRBD2	CAISEGLAGGPYNEQYF	TGTGCCATCAGTGAGGGTCTAGCGGGGGGTCCCTACAACGAGCAGTACTTC
TRBV20-1	TRBJ2-1	-	TRBD1	CSARPGTDLNEQFF	TGCAGTGCTAGGCCCGGGACAGACCTTAATGAGCAGTTCTTC
TRBV6-2/TRBV6-3	TRBJ2-1	many	-	CASSYSLGGNEQFF	TGTGCCAGCAGTTACTCTTTGGGCGGGAATGAGCAGTTCTTC
TRBV7-6	TRBJ1-1	-	-	CASTEQSMNTEAFF	TGTGCCAGCACCGAACAGAGCATGAACACTGAAGCTTTCTTT
TRBV25-1	TRBJ2-3	many	-	CASSAEWGEFDTQYF	TGTGCCAGCAGCGCAGAGTGGGGGGAATTTGATACGCAGTATTTT
TRBV29-1	TRBJ1-1	many	TRBD1	CSVEAQGAGTEAFF	TGCAGCGTTGAAGCCCAGGGGGCAGGCACTGAAGCTTTCTTT
TRBV29-1	TRBJ1-2	-	-	CSVDAEQVNYGYTF	TGCAGCGTTGACGCGGAACAGGTTAACTATGGCTACACCTTC
TRBV6-1	TRBJ1-1	many	-	CASSEADRMNTEAFF	TGTGCCAGCAGTGAAGCAGACAGGATGAACACTGAAGCTTTCTTT
TRBV10-3	TRBJ2-2	-	TRBD2	CAISETSGGGTGELFF	TGTGCCATCAGCGAAACTAGCGGGGGGGGTACCGGGGAGCTGTTTTTT
TRBV12-3/TRBV12-4	TRBJ1-4	many	-	CASSLAVATNEKLFF	TGTGCCAGCAGTCTTGCGGTGGCAACTAATGAAAAACTGTTTTTT
TRBV5-6	TRBJ1-3	many	TRBD1	CASSFGQGFENTIYF	TGTGCCAGCAGCTTTGGACAGGGTTTTGAAAACACCATATATTTT
TRBV9	TRBJ2-7	many	-	CASSVEGLFYEQYF	TGTGCCAGCAGCGTAGAGGGTTTATTTTACGAGCAGTACTTC
TRBV29-1	TRBJ1-2	medium-sized	-	CSIWTGTEYGYTF	TGCAGCATATGGACCGGGACTGAGTATGGCTACACCTTC
TRBV6-1	TRBJ1-6	few	-	CASSEGDEGKRIF	TGTGCCAGCAGTGAAGGGGACGAGGGCAAGAGGATCTTT
TRBV25-1	TRBJ1-6	once	-	CASSGTGSYNSPLHF	TGTGCCAGCAGTGGCACGGGATCTTATAATTCACCCCTCCACTTT
TRBV5-5	TRBJ2-7	many	-	CASSLGTDAYEQYF	TGTGCCAGCAGCTTGGGGACTGATGCCTACGAGCAGTACTTC
TRBV9	TRBJ2-5	-	-	CASSGRLELQETQYF	TGTGCCAGCAGCGGACGACTAGAGTTACAAGAGACCCAGTACTTC
TRBV29-1	TRBJ1-2	few	-	CSVAGTGSYGYTF	TGCAGCGTTGCCGGTACTGGGAGCTATGGCTACACCTTC
TRBV7-2	TRBJ2-5	-	-	CASSLALTEIQETQYF	TGTGCCAGCAGCTTAGCGCTAACGGAGATCCAAGAGACCCAGTACTTC
TRBV20-1	TRBJ2-3	-	-	CSDSLVGSDTQYF	TGCAGTGATAGCTTAGTGGGTTCGGATACGCAGTATTTT
TRBV20-1	TRBJ1-6	few	TRBD1	CSANGQGANSPLHF	TGCAGTGCGAATGGACAGGGGGCAAACTCACCCCTCCACTTT
TRBV5-4	TRBJ1-2	-	-	CASSLNIPNYGYTF	TGTGCCAGCAGCTTGAACATTCCTAACTATGGCTACACCTTC
TRBV7-6	TRBJ1-2	-	-	CASRSNAGRGYGYTF	TGTGCCAGCAGATCGAACGCGGGCAGGGGATATGGCTACACCTTC
TRBV10-3	TRBJ2-2	-	-	CASNRDVLTGELFF	TGTGCCAGCAATCGGGACGTACTTACCGGGGAGCTGTTTTTT
TRBV25-1	TRBJ2-7	-	-	CASSGGGRGTREYEQYF	TGTGCCAGCAGTGGGGGGGGCAGGGGGACCAGAGAATACGAGCAGTACTTC
TRBV6-1	TRBJ2-7	many	-	CASSPEMGYEQYF	TGTGCCAGCAGTCCAGAGATGGGCTACGAGCAGTACTTC
TRBV12-3/TRBV12-4	TRBJ1-3	-	TRBD1	CASSPGQGHHVSSGNTIYF	TGTGCCAGCAGCCCAGGACAGGGGCACCATGTGAGCTCTGGAAACACCATATATTTT
TRBV20-1	TRBJ2-7	-	TRBD2	CSASSPSGGGSYEQYF	TGCAGTGCCAGTAGTCCCTCGGGGGGGGGCTCCTACGAGCAGTACTTC
TRBV7-6	TRBJ2-2	few	TRBD2	CASSLGLVGGRVTGELFF	TGTGCCAGCAGCTTGGGACTAGTGGGGGGTCGAGTCACCGGGGAGCTGTTTTTT
TRBV5-5	TRBJ1-5	many	TRBD1	CASSLSATGENQPQHF	TGTGCCAGCAGCTTATCGGCGACAGGGGAGAATCAGCCCCAGCATTTT
TRBV2	TRBJ2-7	-	TRBD2	CASTTGGYEQYF	TGTGCCAGCACCACGGGGGGCTACGAGCAGTACTTC
TRBV20-1	TRBJ2-7	-	-	CSASPGHNYEQYF	TGCAGTGCCAGCCCGGGACACAACTACGAGCAGTACTTC
TRBV11-1	TRBJ1-2	-	-	CASSLVHYGYTF	TGTGCCAGCAGCTTAGTGCACTATGGCTACACCTTC
TRBV7-2	TRBJ1-1	-	TRBD1	CASSRTTGGTTEAFF	TGTGCCAGCAGCCGGACTACAGGGGGTACCACTGAAGCTTTCTTT
TRBV20-1	TRBJ1-2	-	TRBD1	CSASVTGGHGYTF	TGCAGTGCTAGTGTCACAGGGGGCCACGGCTACACCTTC
TRBV2	TRBJ1-4	-	-	CASSELGRVEKLFF	TGTGCCAGCAGTGAACTGGGGAGGGTGGAAAAACTGTTTTTT
TRBV7-8	TRBJ2-7	many	-	CASSLHSGGSSYEQYF	TGTGCCAGCAGCTTACACAGCGGAGGGAGCTCCTACGAGCAGTACTTC
TRBV12-3/TRBV12-4	TRBJ2-1	-	-	CASSLRPYNEQFF	TGTGCCAGCAGTTTGCGTCCCTACAATGAGCAGTTCTTC
TRBV19	TRBJ2-7	-	-	CASSITGLVYYEQYF	TGTGCCAGTAGTATCACGGGACTTGTCTACTACGAGCAGTACTTC